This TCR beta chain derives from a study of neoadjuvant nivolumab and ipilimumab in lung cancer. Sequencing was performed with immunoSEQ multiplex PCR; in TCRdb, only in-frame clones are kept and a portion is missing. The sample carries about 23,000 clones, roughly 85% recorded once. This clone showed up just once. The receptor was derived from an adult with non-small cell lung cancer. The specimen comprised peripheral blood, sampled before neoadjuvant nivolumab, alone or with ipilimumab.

CDR3 residues: CATSRAGDSTDTQYF. The CDR3 coding sequence is TGTGCCACCAGCAGAGCGGGGGATTCCACAGATACGCAGTATTTT. The V and J genes are TRBV15 and TRBJ2-3; a weak D match, TRBD2 (6 bases). V gave up 1 base and J gave up 2 bases, with 10 bases separating them. The CDR3 covers 15 residues. Germline V gene data show CDR1 as LNHNV and CDR2 as YYDKDF (reference sequence).